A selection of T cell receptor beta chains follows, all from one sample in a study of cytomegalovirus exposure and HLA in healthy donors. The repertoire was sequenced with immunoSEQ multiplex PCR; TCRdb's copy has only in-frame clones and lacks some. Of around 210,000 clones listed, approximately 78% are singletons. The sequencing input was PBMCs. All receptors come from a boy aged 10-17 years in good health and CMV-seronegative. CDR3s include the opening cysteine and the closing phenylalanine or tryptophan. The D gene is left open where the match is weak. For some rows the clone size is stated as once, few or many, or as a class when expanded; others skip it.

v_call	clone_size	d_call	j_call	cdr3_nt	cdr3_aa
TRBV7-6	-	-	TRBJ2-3	TGTGCCAGCAGTCAGACTTTGGGAGGAAGAGGAAGCACAGATACGCAGTATTTT	CASSQTLGGRGSTDTQYF
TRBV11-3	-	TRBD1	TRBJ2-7	TGTGCCAGCAGCACTAGGGCGGGACAGGGGTCCCACGAGCAGTACTTC	CASSTRAGQGSHEQYF
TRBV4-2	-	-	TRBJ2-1	TGTGCCAGCAGCCATGGGTCGGCGGGCGGGTACAATGAGCAGTTCTTC	CASSHGSAGGYNEQFF
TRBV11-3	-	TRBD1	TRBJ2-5	TGTGCCAGCAGCTTAGGGGACAGGGCCGTAACGTGGGAGACCCAGTACTTC	CASSLGDRAVTWETQYF
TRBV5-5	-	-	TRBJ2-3	TGTGCCAGCAGCTTGGTTCGGGGGTCCACAGATACGCAGTATTTT	CASSLVRGSTDTQYF
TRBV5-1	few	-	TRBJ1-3	TGCGCCAGCAGCTTGGCCGACACAGCCTCTGGAAACACCATATATTTT	CASSLADTASGNTIYF
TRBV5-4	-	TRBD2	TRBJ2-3	TGTGCCAGCAGCTTTAGGACTAGTGGGGCTGATACGCAGTATTTT	CASSFRTSGADTQYF
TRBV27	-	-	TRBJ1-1	TGTGCCAGCAGTTTTGGCGGATCTAACACTGAAGCTTTCTTT	CASSFGGSNTEAFF
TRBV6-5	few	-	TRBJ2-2	TGTGCCAGCAGTTACTCAGCCGCATCCGGGGAGCTGTTTTTT	CASSYSAASGELFF
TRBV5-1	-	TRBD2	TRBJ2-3	TGCGCCAGCAGCCCCGGAACAGCGGGAGGGAGTACGCAGTATTTT	CASSPGTAGGSTQYF
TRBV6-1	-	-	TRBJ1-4	TGTGCCAGCACCAGACCTTCTAGTAATGAAAAACTGTTTTTT	CASTRPSSNEKLFF
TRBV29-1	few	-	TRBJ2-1	TGCAGCGTTGGTGACAGACCCTACAATGAGCAGTTCTTC	CSVGDRPYNEQFF
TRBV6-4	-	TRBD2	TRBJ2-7	TGTGCCAGCAGTGCCGGACTAGCGGGAGGTGACGAGCAGTACTTC	CASSAGLAGGDEQYF
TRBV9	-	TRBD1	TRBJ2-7	TGTGCCAGCAGCAAGGGACAGTCCCCCTACGAGCAGTACTTC	CASSKGQSPYEQYF
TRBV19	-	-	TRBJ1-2	TGTGCCAGTAGTAACTTCCGGGGGGCGAACGGCTACACCTTC	CASSNFRGANGYTF
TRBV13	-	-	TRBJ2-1	TGTGCCAGCAGCTTAAGGAGAGGTGAGCAGTTCTTC	CASSLRRGEQFF
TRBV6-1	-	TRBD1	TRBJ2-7	TGTGCCAGCAGAACGACAGGGCAAGTTACCTACGAGCAGTACTTC	CASRTTGQVTYEQYF
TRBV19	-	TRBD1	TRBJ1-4	TGTGCCAGTAGTAGGTTCGGGGTCAGGGGGAGTGAAAAACTGTTTTTT	CASSRFGVRGSEKLFF
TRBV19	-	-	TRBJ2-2	TGTGCCAGTATGACAGGTTGGGGGAGAACCGGGGAGCTGTTTTTT	CASMTGWGRTGELFF
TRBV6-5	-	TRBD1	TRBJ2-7	TGTGCCAGCAGTCTAACAGGGGGCGATTACGAGCAGTACTTC	CASSLTGGDYEQYF
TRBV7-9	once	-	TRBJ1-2	TGTGCCAGCAGCAGACTTGATGGGGCGTCTAGCTATGGCTACACCTTC	CASSRLDGASSYGYTF
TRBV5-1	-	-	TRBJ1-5	TGCGCCAGCAGCTTGGCAGGGGCCTCCAATCAGCCCCAGCATTTT	CASSLAGASNQPQHF
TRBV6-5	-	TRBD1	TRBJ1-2	TGTGCCAGCAGTTACGGGACAGGGGTCTATGGCTACACCTTC	CASSYGTGVYGYTF
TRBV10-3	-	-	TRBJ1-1	TGTGCCATCAGCGAGTCTTCAGGCCAGAACACTGAAGCTTTCTTT	CAISESSGQNTEAFF
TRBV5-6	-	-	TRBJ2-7	TGTGCCAGCAGCTTGTCCGGCGAGCAGTACTTC	CASSLSGEQYF
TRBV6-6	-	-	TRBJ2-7	TGTGCCAGCAGTTTGACGATTCCTCGGGATTCCTACGAGCAGTACTTC	CASSLTIPRDSYEQYF
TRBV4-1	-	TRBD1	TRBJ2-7	TGCGCCAGCAGCCAAGCAAGGGGGCTGTTTTCCCACGAGCAGTACTTC	CASSQARGLFSHEQYF
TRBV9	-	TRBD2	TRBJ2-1	TGTGCCAGCAGCGTTGTGGACGGGGGGGCTTGGGGGGAGCAGTTCTTC	CASSVVDGGAWGEQFF
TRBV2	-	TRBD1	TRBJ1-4	TGTGCCACCAGACAGGGGAGACATGAAAAACTGTTTTTT	CATRQGRHEKLFF
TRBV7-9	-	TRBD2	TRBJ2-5	TGTGCCAGCAGCCCGAGAGGACTAGCGGGAGGGTTGGAGACCCAGTACTTC	CASSPRGLAGGLETQYF
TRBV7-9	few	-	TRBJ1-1	TGTGCCAGCAGCCCGCAGCCGGGGGGATCCATGAACACTGAAGCTTTCTTT	CASSPQPGGSMNTEAFF
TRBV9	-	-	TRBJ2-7	TGTGCCAGCAGCGTAGATCTAGCTTCCTACGAGCAGTACTTC	CASSVDLASYEQYF
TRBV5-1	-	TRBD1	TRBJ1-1	TGCGCCAGCAGCTTTCGGACAGGGACAGGCACTGAAGCTTTCTTT	CASSFRTGTGTEAFF
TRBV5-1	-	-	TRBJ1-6	TGCGCCAGCAGCCCCGACAGTGGGGCGAGGCCCCTCCACTTT	CASSPDSGARPLHF
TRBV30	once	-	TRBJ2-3	TGTGCCTGGAATTACGAGGATCAGGGCGCAGATACGCAGTATTTT	CAWNYEDQGADTQYF
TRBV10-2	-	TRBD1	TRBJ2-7	TGCGCCAGCAGTGAGTTCGGGGACAGGGGTTCCTACGAGCAGTACTTC	CASSEFGDRGSYEQYF
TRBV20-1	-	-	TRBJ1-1	TGCAGTGCTAGAGAAGGGAGAGAAGCTTTCTTT	CSAREGREAFF
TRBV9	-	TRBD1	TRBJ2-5	TGTGCCAGCAGCGCCGGGACAGGGGACGGGGAGACCCAGTACTTC	CASSAGTGDGETQYF
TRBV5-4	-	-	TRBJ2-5	TGTGCCAGCAGCTTAAGCGCGTCCCAAGAGACCCAGTACTTC	CASSLSASQETQYF
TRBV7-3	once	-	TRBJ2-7	TGTGCCAGCAGCTTTGACAGAGACTACGAGCAGTACTTC	CASSFDRDYEQYF
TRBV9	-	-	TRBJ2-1	TGTGCCAGCAGCGTAGCCTTCGGGCGGGATCCTTCCTACAATGAGCAGTTCTTC	CASSVAFGRDPSYNEQFF
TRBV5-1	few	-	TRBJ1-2	TGCGCCAGCAGCGCGGCCTACCCTTATGGCTACACCTTC	CASSAAYPYGYTF
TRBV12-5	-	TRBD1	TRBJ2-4	TGTGCTAGTGGTTTACAGGGGGCCAAAAACATTCAGTACTTC	CASGLQGAKNIQYF
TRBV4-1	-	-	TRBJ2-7	TGCGCCAGCAGACCGCGACTGGCCGGGGACGAGCAGTACTTC	CASRPRLAGDEQYF
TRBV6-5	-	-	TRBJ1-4	TGTGCCAGCAAGGTCGGAGGAGGCCTAAATGAAAAACTGTTTTTT	CASKVGGGLNEKLFF
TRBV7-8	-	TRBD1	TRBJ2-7	TGTGCCAGCAGCTCCCGGGACAGCTCCTACGAGCAGTACTTC	CASSSRDSSYEQYF
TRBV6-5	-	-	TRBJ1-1	TGTGCCAGCAGTTACTCGTCGGGGTTTAACACTGAAGCTTTCTTT	CASSYSSGFNTEAFF
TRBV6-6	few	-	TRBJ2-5	TGTGCCAGCAGTTATGACAGAAACCAAGAGACCCAGTACTTC	CASSYDRNQETQYF
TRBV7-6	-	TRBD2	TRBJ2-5	TGTGCCAGCAGCTCCGGGGGGGCGCGGGAGCAGTACTTC	CASSSGGAREQYF
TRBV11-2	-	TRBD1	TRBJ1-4	TGTGCCAGCAGTTCAGGACAGGGTAATGAAAAACTGTTTTTT	CASSSGQGNEKLFF
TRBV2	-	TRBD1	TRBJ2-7	TGTGCCAGCAGTTACAGGACAGGGGACCACGAGCAGTACTTC	CASSYRTGDHEQYF
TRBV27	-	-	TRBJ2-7	TGTGCCAGCAGTGGCGGGGTCCTCTACGAGCAGTACTTC	CASSGGVLYEQYF
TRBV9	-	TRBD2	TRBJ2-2	TGTGCCAGCAGCGTAGAGCGGGAGTCGGGCACCGGGGAGCTGTTTTTT	CASSVERESGTGELFF
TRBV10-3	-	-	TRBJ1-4	TGTGCCATCAGTGGAACGGAGGATGAAAAACTGTTTTTT	CAISGTEDEKLFF